This TCR beta chain stems from a study of memory CD4+ T cells and cytomegalovirus serostatus. Overall study results and limits: 67 of 164 known CMV-associated TCRbeta sequences appeared in CD4+ memory.

This table comes from immunoSEQ multiplex PCR, and its TCRdb copy is limited to in-frame clones, with some not included. In the table there are more than 35,000 clones, roughly 78% of which are singletons. With regard to this clone: The antigen is not known. A much larger clone lies a single base off, so this may be a read error.

The CDR3 extends over 13 amino acids. V was pared by 4 bases and J by 4 bases, with 4 bases of the junction left unmatched. Germline CDR1 and CDR2: SGHDT and YYEEEE. The sort gate was single viable CD3+CD4+CD8-CD45RO+ cells for memory CD4+ T cells. Donors' CMV status reflects serum IgG against pp150, pp28, p38, p52. This TCR came from an adult in good health and CMV-seronegative. The specimen sequenced was memory CD4+ T cells from blood. The V call is TRBV5-6, the J call TRBJ1-2, with 7 positions matching TRBD1. The CDR3 protein is CASSADRTYGYTF. The CDR3 nucleotides read TGTGCCAGCAGCGCGGACAGGACCTATGGCTACACCTTC. The variable domain in full, completed from reference TRBV5-6 and TRBJ1-2, reads DAGVTQSPTHLIKTRGQQVTLRCSPKSGHDTVSWYQQALGQGPQFIFQYYEEEERQRGNFPDRFSGHQFPNYSSELNVNALLLGDSALYLCASSADRTYGYTFGSGTRLTVV.